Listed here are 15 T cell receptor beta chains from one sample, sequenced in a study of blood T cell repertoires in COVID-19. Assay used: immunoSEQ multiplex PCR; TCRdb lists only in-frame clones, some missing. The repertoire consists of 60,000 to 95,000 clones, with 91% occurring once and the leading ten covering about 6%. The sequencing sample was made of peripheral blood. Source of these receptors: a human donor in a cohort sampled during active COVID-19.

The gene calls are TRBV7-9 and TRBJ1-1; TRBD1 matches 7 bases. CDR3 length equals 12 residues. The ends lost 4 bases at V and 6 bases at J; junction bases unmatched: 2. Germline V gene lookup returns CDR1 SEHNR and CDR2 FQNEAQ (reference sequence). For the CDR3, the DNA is TGTGCCAGCAGCTCCCAGGGGGCTGAAGCTTTCTTT. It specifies CASSSQGAEAFF.

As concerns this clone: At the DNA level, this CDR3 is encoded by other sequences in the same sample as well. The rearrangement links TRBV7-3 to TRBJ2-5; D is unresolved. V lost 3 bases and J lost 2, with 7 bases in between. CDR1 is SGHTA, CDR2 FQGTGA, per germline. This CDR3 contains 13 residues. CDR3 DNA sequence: TGTGCCAGCAGCTTGCTAGGACAAGAGACCCAGTACTTC. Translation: CASSLLGQETQYF.

CDR3 residues: CASSQAGRGASYVEQYF. The CDR3 DNA follows: TGTGCCAGCAGCCAAGCGGGGCGGGGGGCGAGCTACGTTGAGCAGTACTTC. The rearrangement uses TRBV3-1 (or the pseudogene TRBV3-2) and TRBJ2-7; TRBD2 agrees at 8 bases. V shed 1 base and J 7 bases; nucleotides not matched to a gene: 15. This CDR3 contains 17 residues. In germline, CDR1 is LGHDT, CDR2 YNNKEL (reference sequence).

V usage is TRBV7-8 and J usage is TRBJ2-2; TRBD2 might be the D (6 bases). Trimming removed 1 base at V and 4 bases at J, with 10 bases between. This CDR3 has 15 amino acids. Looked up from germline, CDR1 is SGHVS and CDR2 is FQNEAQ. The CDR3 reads CASSLVGGATGELFF. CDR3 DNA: TGTGCCAGCAGCTTAGTCGGGGGTGCCACCGGGGAGCTGTTTTTT.

CDR3: CASSVGDTQYF. CDR3 DNA sequence: TGCGCCAGCAGTGTCGGGGATACGCAGTATTTT. The rearrangement joins TRBV10-1 to TRBJ2-3; the D is unclear. Germline-derived CDR1 and CDR2 are WNHNN and SYGVQD (reference sequence). CDR3 length equals 11 residues. Trimming cost V 4 bases and J 6 bases, with 5 bases left between them.

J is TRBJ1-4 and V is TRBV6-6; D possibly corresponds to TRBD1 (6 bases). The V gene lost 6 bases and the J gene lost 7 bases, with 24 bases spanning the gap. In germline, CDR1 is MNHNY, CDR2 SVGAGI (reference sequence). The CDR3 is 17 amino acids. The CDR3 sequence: CASSREGQEGFGEKLFF. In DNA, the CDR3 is TGTGCCAGCAGCCGAGAGGGACAAGAGGGTTTCGGTGAAAAACTGTTTTTT.

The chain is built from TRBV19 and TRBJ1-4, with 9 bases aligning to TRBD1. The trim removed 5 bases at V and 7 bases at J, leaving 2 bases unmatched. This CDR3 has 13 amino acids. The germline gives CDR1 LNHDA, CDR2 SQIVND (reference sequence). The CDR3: CASSGTGPEKLFF. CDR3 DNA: TGTGCCAGTAGTGGGACAGGGCCTGAAAAACTGTTTTTT. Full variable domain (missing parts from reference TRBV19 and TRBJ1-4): DGGITQSPKYLFRKEGQNVTLSCEQNLNHDAMYWYRQDPGQGLRLIYYSQIVNDFQKGDIAEGYSVSREKKESFPLTVTSAQKNPTAFYLCASSGTGPEKLFFGSGTQLSVL.

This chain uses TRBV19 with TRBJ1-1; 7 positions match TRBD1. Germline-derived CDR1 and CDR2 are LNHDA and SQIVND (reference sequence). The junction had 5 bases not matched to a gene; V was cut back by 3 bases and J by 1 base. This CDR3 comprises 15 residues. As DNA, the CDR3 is TGTGCCAGTAGTATGGCTGGACAGGCGAACACTGAAGCTTTCTTT. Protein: CASSMAGQANTEAFF. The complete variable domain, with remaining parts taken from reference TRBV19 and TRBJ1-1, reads DGGITQSPKYLFRKEGQNVTLSCEQNLNHDAMYWYRQDPGQGLRLIYYSQIVNDFQKGDIAEGYSVSREKKESFPLTVTSAQKNPTAFYLCASSMAGQANTEAFFGQGTRLTVV.

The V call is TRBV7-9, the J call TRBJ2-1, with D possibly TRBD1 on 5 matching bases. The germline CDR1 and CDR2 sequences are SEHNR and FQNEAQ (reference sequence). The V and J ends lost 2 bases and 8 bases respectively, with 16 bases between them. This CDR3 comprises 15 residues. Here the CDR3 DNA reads TGTGCCAGCAGCTTAATCCAGGGTCTCTTCCATGAGCAGTTCTTC. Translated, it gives CASSLIQGLFHEQFF.

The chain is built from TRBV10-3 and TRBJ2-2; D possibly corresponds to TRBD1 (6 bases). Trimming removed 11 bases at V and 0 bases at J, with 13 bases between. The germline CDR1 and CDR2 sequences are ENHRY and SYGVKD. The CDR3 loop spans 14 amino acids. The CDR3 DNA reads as TGTGCCTCCAATGGGGGCTCGAACACCGGGGAGCTGTTTTTT. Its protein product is CASNGGSNTGELFF.

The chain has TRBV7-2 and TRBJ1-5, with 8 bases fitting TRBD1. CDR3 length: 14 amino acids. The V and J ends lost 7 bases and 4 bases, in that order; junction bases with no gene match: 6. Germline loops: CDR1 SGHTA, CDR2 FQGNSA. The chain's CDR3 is CASTRQGSNQPQHF. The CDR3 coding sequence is TGTGCCAGCACAAGACAGGGGTCGAATCAGCCCCAGCATTTT.

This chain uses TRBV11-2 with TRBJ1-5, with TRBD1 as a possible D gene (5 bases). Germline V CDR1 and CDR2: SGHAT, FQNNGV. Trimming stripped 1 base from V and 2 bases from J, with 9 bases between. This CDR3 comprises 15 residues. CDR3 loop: CASSLGGRGNQPQHF. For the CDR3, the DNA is TGTGCCAGCAGCTTAGGGGGCAGGGGCAATCAGCCCCAGCATTTT.

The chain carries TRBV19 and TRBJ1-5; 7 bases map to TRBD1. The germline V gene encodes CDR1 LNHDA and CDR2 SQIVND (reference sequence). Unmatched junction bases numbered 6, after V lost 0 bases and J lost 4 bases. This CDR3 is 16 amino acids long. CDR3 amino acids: CASSIEWQGGNQPQHF. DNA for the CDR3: TGTGCCAGTAGTATAGAGTGGCAGGGGGGAAATCAGCCCCAGCATTTT.

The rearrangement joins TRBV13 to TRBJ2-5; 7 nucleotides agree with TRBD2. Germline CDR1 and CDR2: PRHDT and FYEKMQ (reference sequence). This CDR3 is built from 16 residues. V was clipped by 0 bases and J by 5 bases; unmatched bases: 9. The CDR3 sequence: CASSLGASGLRETQYF. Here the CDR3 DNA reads TGTGCCAGCAGCTTAGGCGCTAGCGGCCTTAGGGAGACCCAGTACTTC.

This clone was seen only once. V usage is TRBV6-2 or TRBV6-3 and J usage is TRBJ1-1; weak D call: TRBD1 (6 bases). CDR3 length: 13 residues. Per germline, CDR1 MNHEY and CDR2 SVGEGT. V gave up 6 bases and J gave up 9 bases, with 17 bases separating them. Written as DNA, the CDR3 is TGTGCCAGCAGCTCCTCTGGGGGCGTAAAAGCTTTCTTT. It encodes CASSSSGGVKAFF.